The 2 T cell receptor beta chains below were found in one sample sequenced in a study of blood T cell repertoires in COVID-19. Some clones are missing from TCRdb's copy, which holds only in-frame ones; the method was immunoSEQ multiplex PCR. The table lists some 300,000 clones, over 75% of them singletons, with 3.5% to 4.5% in the top ten. The sequenced sample consisted of PBMCs or T cells enriched from blood (not recorded which). The source of these receptors is a man aged 30-40 years who had recovered from COVID-19.

The V and J genes are TRBV6-5 and TRBJ2-7; perhaps TRBD2 as D (5 bases). CDR1 and CDR2 from the germline V gene are MNHEY and SVGAGI. V was trimmed by 5 bases and J by 1 base, leaving 9 bases between them. The CDR3 has 13 amino acids. The CDR3: CASSQRTSYEQYF. CDR3 nucleotides: TGTGCCAGCAGTCAGAGGACTTCCTACGAGCAGTACTTC.

The rearrangement joins TRBV7-8 to TRBJ2-1; 8 bases map to TRBD2. The germline V gene has CDR1 SGHVS and CDR2 FQNEAQ. V was clipped by 2 bases and J by 0 bases; unmatched bases: 15. The CDR3 covers 20 residues. Here the CDR3 reads CASSLPTWGSGSVSYNEQFF. In DNA form, the CDR3 reads TGTGCCAGCAGCTTACCTACTTGGGGGAGCGGGAGCGTCTCCTACAATGAGCAGTTCTTC.